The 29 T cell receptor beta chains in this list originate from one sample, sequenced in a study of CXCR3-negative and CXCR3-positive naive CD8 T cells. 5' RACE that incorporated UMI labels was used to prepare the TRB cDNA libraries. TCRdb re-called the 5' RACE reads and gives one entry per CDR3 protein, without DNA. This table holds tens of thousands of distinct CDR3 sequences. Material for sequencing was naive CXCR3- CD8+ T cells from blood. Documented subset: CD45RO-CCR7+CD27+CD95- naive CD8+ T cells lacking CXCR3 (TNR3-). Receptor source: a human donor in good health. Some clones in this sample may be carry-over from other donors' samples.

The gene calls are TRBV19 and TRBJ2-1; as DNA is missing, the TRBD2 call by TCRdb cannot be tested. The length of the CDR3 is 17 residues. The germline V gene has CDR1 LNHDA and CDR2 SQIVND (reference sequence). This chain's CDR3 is CASSISSGSGAYNEQFF.

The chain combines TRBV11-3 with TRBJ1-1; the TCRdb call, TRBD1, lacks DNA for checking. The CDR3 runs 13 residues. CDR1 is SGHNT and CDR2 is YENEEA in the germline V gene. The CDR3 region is CASSNRPTGRVFF.

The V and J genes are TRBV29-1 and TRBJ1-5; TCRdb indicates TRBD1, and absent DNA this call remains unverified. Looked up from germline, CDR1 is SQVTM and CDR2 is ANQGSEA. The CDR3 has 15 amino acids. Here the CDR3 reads CSAVVGDYSNQPQHF.

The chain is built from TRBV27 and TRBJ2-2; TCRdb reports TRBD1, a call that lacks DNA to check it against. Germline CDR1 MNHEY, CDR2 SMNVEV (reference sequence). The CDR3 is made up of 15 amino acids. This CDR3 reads CASSLYARGVGELFF.

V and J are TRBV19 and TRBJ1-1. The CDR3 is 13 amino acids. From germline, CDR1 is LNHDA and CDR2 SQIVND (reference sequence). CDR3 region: CASSLFGDTEAFF.

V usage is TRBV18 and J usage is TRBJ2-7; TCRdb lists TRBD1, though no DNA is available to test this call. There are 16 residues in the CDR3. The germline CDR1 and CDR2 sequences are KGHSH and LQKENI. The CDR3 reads CASSPPGIGDVGEQYF.

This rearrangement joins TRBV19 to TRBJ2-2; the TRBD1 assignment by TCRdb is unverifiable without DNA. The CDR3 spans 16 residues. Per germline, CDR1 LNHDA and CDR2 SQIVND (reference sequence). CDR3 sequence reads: CASTPIGDRNTGELFF.

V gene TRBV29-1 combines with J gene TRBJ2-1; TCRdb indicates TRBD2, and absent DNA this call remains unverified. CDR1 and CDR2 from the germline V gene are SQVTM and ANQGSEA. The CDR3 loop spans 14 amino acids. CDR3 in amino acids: CSVRTSGGANEQFF.

This CDR3 reads CASSEIDLTEAFF. V is TRBV10-2 and J is TRBJ1-1. CDR3 length: 13 amino acids. Germline V lookup: CDR1 WSHSY, CDR2 SAAADI.

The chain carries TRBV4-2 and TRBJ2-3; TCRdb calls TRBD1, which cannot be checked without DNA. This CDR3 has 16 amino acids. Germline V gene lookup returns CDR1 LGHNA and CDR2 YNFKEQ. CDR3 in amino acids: CASSQGWSGYTDTQYF.

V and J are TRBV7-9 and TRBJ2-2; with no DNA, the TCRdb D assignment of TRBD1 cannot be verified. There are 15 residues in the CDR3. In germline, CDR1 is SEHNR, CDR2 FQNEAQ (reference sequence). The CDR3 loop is CASSPNRMNTGELFF.

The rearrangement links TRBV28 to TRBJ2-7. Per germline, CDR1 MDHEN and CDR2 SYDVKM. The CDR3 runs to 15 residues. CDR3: CASSLSLSGSYEQYF. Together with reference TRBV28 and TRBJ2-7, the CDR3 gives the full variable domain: DVKVTQSSRYLVKRTGEKVFLECVQDMDHENMFWYRQDPGLGLRLIYFSYDVKMKEKGDIPEGYSVSREKKERFSLILESASTNQTSMYLCASSLSLSGSYEQYFGPGTRLTVT.

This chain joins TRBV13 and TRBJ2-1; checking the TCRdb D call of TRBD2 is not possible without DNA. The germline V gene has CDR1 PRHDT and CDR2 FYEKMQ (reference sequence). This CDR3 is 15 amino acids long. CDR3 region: CASSSGGAGYNEQFF. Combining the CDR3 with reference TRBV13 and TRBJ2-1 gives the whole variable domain AAGVIQSPRHLIKEKRETATLKCYPIPRHDTVYWYQQGPGQDPQFLISFYEKMQSDKGSIPDRFSAQQFSDYHSELNMSSLELGDSALYFCASSSGGAGYNEQFFGPGTRLTVL.

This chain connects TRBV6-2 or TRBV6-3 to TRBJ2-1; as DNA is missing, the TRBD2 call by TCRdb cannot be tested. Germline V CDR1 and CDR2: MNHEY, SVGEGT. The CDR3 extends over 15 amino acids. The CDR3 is CASRYLSGGYDEQFF.

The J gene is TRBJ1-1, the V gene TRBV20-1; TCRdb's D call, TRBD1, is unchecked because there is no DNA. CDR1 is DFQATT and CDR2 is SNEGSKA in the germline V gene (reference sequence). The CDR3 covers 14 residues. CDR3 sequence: CSARDYRGGTEAFF.

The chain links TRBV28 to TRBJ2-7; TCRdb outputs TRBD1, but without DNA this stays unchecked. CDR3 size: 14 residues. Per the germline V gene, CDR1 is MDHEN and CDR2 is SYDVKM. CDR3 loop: CASSLRGGTYEQYF.

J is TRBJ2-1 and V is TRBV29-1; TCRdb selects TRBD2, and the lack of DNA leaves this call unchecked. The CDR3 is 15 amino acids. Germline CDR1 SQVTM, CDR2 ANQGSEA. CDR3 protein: CSVGDYSIPYNEQFF.

The CDR3 reads CASSYHPPGTRGRTDTQYF. The chain carries TRBV6-2 or TRBV6-3 and TRBJ2-3; no DNA is available, so the TRBD1 call from TCRdb remains unchecked. Germline-derived CDR1 and CDR2 are MNHEY and SVGEGT. The CDR3 sequence is 19 residues long.

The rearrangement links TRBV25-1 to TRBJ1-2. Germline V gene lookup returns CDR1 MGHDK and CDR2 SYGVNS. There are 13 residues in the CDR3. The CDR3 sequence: CASSATENYGYTF.

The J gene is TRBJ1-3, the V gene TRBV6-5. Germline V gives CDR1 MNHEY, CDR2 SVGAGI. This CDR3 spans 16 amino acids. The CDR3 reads CASSLYPPSPGNTIYF.

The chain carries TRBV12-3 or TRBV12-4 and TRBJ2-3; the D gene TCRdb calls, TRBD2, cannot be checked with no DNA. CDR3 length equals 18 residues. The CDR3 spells CASSGLADLSRGTDTQYF.

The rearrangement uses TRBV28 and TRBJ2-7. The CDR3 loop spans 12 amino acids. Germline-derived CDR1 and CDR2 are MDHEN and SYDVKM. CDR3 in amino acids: CASSLSGYEQYF.

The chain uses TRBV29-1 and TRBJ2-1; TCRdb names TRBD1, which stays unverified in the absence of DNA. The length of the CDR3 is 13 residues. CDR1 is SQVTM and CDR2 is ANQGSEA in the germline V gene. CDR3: CSVEDRGGDEQFF.

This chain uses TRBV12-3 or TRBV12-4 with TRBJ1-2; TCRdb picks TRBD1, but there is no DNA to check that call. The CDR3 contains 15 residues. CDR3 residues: CASSLITGDNYGYTF.

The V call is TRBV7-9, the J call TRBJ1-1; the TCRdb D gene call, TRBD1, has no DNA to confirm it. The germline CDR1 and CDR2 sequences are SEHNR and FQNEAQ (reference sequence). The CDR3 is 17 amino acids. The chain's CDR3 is CASSLSRGQGANTEAFF. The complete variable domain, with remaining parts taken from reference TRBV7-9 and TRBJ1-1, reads DTGVSQNPRHKITKRGQNVTFRCDPISEHNRLYWYRQTLGQGPEFLTYFQNEAQLEKSRLLSDRFSAERPKGSFSTLEIQRTEQGDSAMYLCASSLSRGQGANTEAFFGQGTRLTVV.

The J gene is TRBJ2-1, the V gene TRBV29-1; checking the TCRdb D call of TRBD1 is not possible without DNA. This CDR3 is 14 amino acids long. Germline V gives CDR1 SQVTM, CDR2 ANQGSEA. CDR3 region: CSVEGGQGGNEQFF.

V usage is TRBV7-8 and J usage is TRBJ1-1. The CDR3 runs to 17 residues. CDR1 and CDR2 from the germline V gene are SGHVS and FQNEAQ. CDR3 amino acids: CASSSDVGWGMNTEAFF.

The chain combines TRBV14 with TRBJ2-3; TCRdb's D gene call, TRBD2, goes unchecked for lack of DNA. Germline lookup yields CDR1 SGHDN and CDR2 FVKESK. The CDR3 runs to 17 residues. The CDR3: CASSPRGLAGFTDTQYF.

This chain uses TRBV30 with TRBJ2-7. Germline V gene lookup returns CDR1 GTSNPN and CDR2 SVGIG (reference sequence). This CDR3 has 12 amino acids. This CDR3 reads CAWSVDSESGYF.